These T cell receptor beta chains were read from a single sample in a study of T cells after yellow fever vaccination. TCRdb reprocessed the 5' RACE reads via MiXCR and lists one record per CDR3 protein. The table lists more than 95,000 distinct CDR3 sequences, approximately 14% of them singletons. Sample: CD8+ T cells sorted from PBMCs, taken 5 days after the yellow fever booster vaccination. The receptors come from a man younger than 30 who received the YFV17D yellow fever vaccine. The CDR3 runs from the conserved cysteine through the conserved F or W. Fields, in order: V gene, CDR3 length, J gene, D gene, clone size, CDR3 protein, CDR3 DNA. D genes are given only for firm matches. For some rows the clone size is stated as once, few or many, or as a class when expanded; others skip it.

>TRBV4-1|13|TRBJ2-2|-|few
CASSPGSTGELFF
TGCGCCAGCAGCCCCGGGAGTACCGGGGAGCTGTTTTTT
>TRBV11-2|15|TRBJ2-5|-|many
CASSLGDRLLETQYF
TGTGCCAGCAGCTTAGGCGACAGGCTCCTAGAGACCCAGTACTTC
>TRBV13|17|TRBJ2-2|TRBD2|few
CASTEGTSGQNTGELFF
TGTGCCAGCACCGAAGGGACTAGCGGGCAGAACACCGGGGAGCTGTTTTTT
>TRBV25-1|14|TRBJ2-1|-|-
CASSDALRRDEQFF
TGTGCCAGCAGTGATGCACTCAGGCGCGATGAGCAGTTCTTC
>TRBV7-2|15|TRBJ2-7|-|-
CASSLAPRGPSEQYF
TGTGCCAGCAGCTTAGCGCCAAGGGGCCCGTCCGAGCAGTACTTC
>TRBV4-3|12|TRBJ2-5|TRBD2|-
CASSPRDSGGYF
TGCGCCAGCAGCCCCCGGGACTCGGGGGGGTACTTC
>TRBV4-1|13|TRBJ2-7|-|few
CASSQRESYEQYF
TGCGCCAGCAGCCAACGTGAGAGCTACGAGCAGTACTTC
>TRBV29-1|16|TRBJ2-1|TRBD1|-
CSVEGLGQGTHDEQFF
TGCAGCGTTGAAGGGCTAGGACAGGGCACACACGATGAGCAGTTCTTC
>TRBV9|13|TRBJ2-6|-|few
CASSTPGANVLTF
TGTGCCAGCAGTACCCCTGGGGCCAACGTCCTGACTTTC
>TRBV20-1|15|TRBJ1-2|TRBD1|-
CSARGGTGANYGYTF
TGCAGTGCTAGAGGAGGGACAGGAGCAAACTATGGCTACACCTTC
>TRBV28|14|TRBJ1-1|TRBD1|few
CASSMTGLNTEAFF
TGTGCCAGCAGTATGACAGGGTTGAACACTGAAGCTTTCTTT
>TRBV4-3|15|TRBJ2-7|-|few
CASSQERWGAYEQYF
TGCGCCAGCAGCCAAGAGAGGTGGGGAGCCTACGAGCAGTACTTC
>TRBV9|14|TRBJ1-1|-|few
CASSVFGGEVEAFF
TGTGCCAGCAGCGTATTCGGTGGTGAGGTGGAAGCTTTCTTT
>TRBV7-8|14|TRBJ2-7|-|-
CASGGGATYYEQYF
TGTGCCAGCGGTGGGGGGGCGACATACTACGAGCAGTACTTC
>TRBV7-9|11|TRBJ2-7|-|few
CASSPSHEQYF
TGTGCCAGCAGCCCGAGTCACGAGCAGTACTTC
>TRBV20-1|13|TRBJ1-1|-|few
CSARVAFRTEAFF
TGCAGTGCTAGGGTGGCATTCAGAACTGAAGCTTTCTTT
>TRBV6-2/TRBV6-3|14|TRBJ2-1|-|many
CASSQDSPYNEQFF
TGTGCCAGCAGCCAAGACTCCCCCTACAATGAGCAGTTCTTC
>TRBV4-1|14|TRBJ2-2|-|few
CASSPAANTGELFF
TGCGCCAGCAGCCCAGCTGCGAACACCGGGGAGCTGTTTTTT
>TRBV5-5|15|TRBJ2-7|-|few
CASSPSGGGPYEQYF
TGTGCCAGCAGCCCCAGTGGTGGCGGACCCTACGAGCAGTACTTC
>TRBV10-3|15|TRBJ1-1|-|few
CAISFNQGMNTEAFF
TGTGCCATCAGTTTCAATCAGGGCATGAACACTGAAGCTTTCTTT
>TRBV5-1|14|TRBJ1-5|TRBD1|few
CASSWTGEEQPQHF
TGCGCCAGCAGCTGGACAGGGGAGGAACAGCCCCAGCATTTT
>TRBV24-1|14|TRBJ1-3|-|few
CLYFPADSGNTIYF
TGTCTCTACTTCCCGGCCGACTCTGGAAACACCATATATTTT
>TRBV4-1|14|TRBJ2-1|TRBD2|-
CASSSGTLVNEQFF
TGCGCCAGCAGCAGCGGGACCCTCGTTAATGAGCAGTTCTTC
>TRBV2|10|TRBJ2-3|-|-
CAGAWDTQYF
TGTGCCGGGGCCTGGGATACGCAGTATTTT
>TRBV12-5|15|TRBJ1-3|-|-
CASGFLIRAGNTIYF
TGTGCTAGTGGTTTCTTGATCCGGGCTGGAAACACCATATATTTT
>TRBV6-6|15|TRBJ1-5|-|-
CASSPTRTDNQPQHF
TGTGCCAGCAGCCCCACCCGGACAGATAATCAGCCCCAGCATTTT
>TRBV6-5|13|TRBJ2-3|-|few
CASNRGGGGTQYF
TGTGCCAGCAACAGGGGAGGGGGTGGTACGCAGTATTTT
>TRBV4-2|16|TRBJ2-5|-|-
CASSQEDMKFQETQYF
TGTGCCAGCAGCCAAGAGGATATGAAGTTTCAAGAGACCCAGTACTTC
>TRBV4-1|16|TRBJ2-1|-|-
CASSQVVRDGYNEQFF
TGCGCCAGCAGCCAGGTAGTCCGGGACGGTTACAATGAGCAGTTCTTC
>TRBV7-8|13|TRBJ2-7|-|few
CASSLAAGDEQYF
TGTGCCAGCAGCTTAGCCGCAGGGGACGAGCAGTACTTC
>TRBV5-1|15|TRBJ2-7|-|few
CASSLGVGLANEQYF
TGCGCCAGCAGCTTGGGAGTAGGTCTAGCGAACGAGCAGTACTTC
>TRBV7-9|16|TRBJ2-5|-|many
CASSLVAKTGQETQYF
TGTGCCAGCAGCTTAGTGGCCAAAACAGGGCAAGAGACCCAGTACTTC